Shown below are 29 T cell receptor beta chains from a single sample sequenced in a study of blood T cells in healthy people across ages. PCR was performed a second time for about 7 to 12 cycles using a sample-barcoded 5' primer and a J-beta primer mix. From the 5' RACE reads, TCRdb called clonotypes with MiXCR, one entry per CDR3 protein. This sample yields 950,000 to 1,200,000 distinct CDR3 sequences, of which about two fifths are seen a single time; about an eighth belongs to the top ten. The sequenced material came from blood. These receptors all come from a man aged 18 to 30 in good health.

This rearrangement joins TRBV5-1 to TRBJ2-2, with TRBD1 matching over 7 bases. V trimming: 2 bases; J trimming: 3 bases; junction bases outside the gene matches: 1. Germline V gene lookup returns CDR1 SGHRS and CDR2 YFSETQ. The CDR3 consists of 14 residues. The CDR3 sequence is CASSLQGYTGELFF. Written as DNA, the CDR3 is TGCGCCAGCAGCTTACAGGGGTACACCGGGGAGCTGTTTTTT.

The chain joins TRBV15 to TRBJ1-5, with 10 bases identical to TRBD1. Germline-derived CDR1 and CDR2 are LNHNV and YYDKDF (reference sequence). This CDR3 has 15 residues. V trimming: 6 bases; J trimming: 7 bases; junction bases outside the gene matches: 9. CDR3: CATRQTGGAEQPQHF. CDR3 bases: TGTGCCACCAGACAGACAGGGGGCGCAGAACAGCCCCAGCATTTT.

This clonotype was recorded a few times. The chain couples TRBV9 to TRBJ2-3; TRBD2 matches 9 bases. Germline V lookup: CDR1 SGDLS, CDR2 YYNGEE. CDR3 length: 15 amino acids. Unmatched junction bases numbered 3, after V lost 4 bases and J lost 0 bases. The CDR3 DNA sequence: TGTGCCAGCAGCATGACTAGCGGTAGCACAGATACGCAGTATTTT. Translation gives CASSMTSGSTDTQYF.

The CDR3 loop is CASSLARGGTTEAFF. The CDR3 DNA is TGTGCCAGCAGCCTCGCAAGGGGAGGGACGACTGAAGCTTTCTTT. The chain has TRBV14 and TRBJ1-1, with D perhaps matching TRBD1 (5 bases). Germline CDR1 is SGHDN and CDR2 is FVKESK. With 4 bases removed from V and 5 bases from J, the gap between germline ends came to 17 bases. This CDR3 spans 15 amino acids.

This rearrangement joins TRBV11-1 to TRBJ1-5; maybe TRBD1 (6 bases). Trimming took 2 bases from V and 7 from J, leaving 21 bases between them. This CDR3 is 17 amino acids long. Germline CDR1 and CDR2: SGHAT and FQDESV (reference sequence). The CDR3 DNA reads TGTGCCAGCAGCTTAATTCTCCGGGCGGGGGCACGACAGCCCCAGCATTTT. Its protein is CASSLILRAGARQPQHF.

The rearrangement uses TRBV5-5 and TRBJ2-3; 8 bases match TRBD2. The CDR3 runs to 14 residues. Germline V lookup: CDR1 SGHKS, CDR2 YYEKEE (reference sequence). Trimming took 6 bases from V and 6 from J; bases not matched to a gene: 9. CDR3 residues: CASIGGTSVDTQYF. The CDR3 nucleotides read TGTGCCAGCATCGGCGGGACTAGTGTCGATACGCAGTATTTT.

The chain combines TRBV27 with TRBJ1-2, with a weak D call TRBD1 (6 bases). The germline V gene encodes CDR1 MNHEY and CDR2 SMNVEV (reference sequence). V was cut by 5 bases and J by 3 bases, with 13 bases left in between. This CDR3 region has 14 residues. In DNA, the CDR3 is TGTGCCAGCAGTCTGTTACAGGGTGACTATGGCTACACCTTC. Translation gives CASSLLQGDYGYTF.

This clonotype was counted only a few times. The chain couples TRBV5-1 to TRBJ2-3; 13 nucleotides line up with TRBD2. V dropped 4 bases and J dropped 3; count of bases not matched to a gene: 5. Germline V lookup: CDR1 SGHRS, CDR2 YFSETQ. This CDR3 is 16 amino acids long. As DNA, the CDR3 is TGCGCCAGCAGCGCAACTAGCGGGGGGGTAACAGATACGCAGTATTTT. Encoded protein: CASSATSGGVTDTQYF.

This chain connects TRBV5-1 to TRBJ2-6; D gene uncertain. Germline loops: CDR1 SGHRS, CDR2 YFSETQ. V was pared by 2 bases and J by 1 base, with 7 bases between. The CDR3 consists of 15 residues. CDR3 protein: CASSLQRSGANVLTF. As DNA, the CDR3 is TGCGCCAGCAGCTTACAGAGATCTGGGGCCAACGTCCTGACTTTC.

The V call is TRBV28, the J call TRBJ1-4, with D perhaps matching TRBD1 (6 bases). There are 13 residues in the CDR3. Trimming took off 6 bases at V and 5 bases at J, with 10 bases between the two ends. Per the germline V gene, CDR1 is MDHEN and CDR2 is SYDVKM. CDR3 loop: CASRRQVNEKLFF. CDR3 nucleotide sequence: TGTGCCAGCAGGAGACAGGTGAATGAAAAACTGTTTTTT. Variable domain in full (rest from reference TRBV28 and TRBJ1-4): DVKVTQSSRYLVKRTGEKVFLECVQDMDHENMFWYRQDPGLGLRLIYFSYDVKMKEKGDIPEGYSVSREKKERFSLILESASTNQTSMYLCASRRQVNEKLFFGSGTQLSVL.

As concerns this clonotype: A read error may account for a junction end that differs from germline. The gene calls are TRBV10-3 and TRBJ1-2; 8 nucleotides line up with TRBD1. The CDR3 runs 13 residues. The germline gives CDR1 ENHRY, CDR2 SYGVKD. CDR3 nucleotides: TGCGCCATCAGTGGACAGGGAAGCTATGGCTACACCTTC. This encodes CAISGQGSYGYTF.

With respect to this clonotype: One end of the junction varies from germline; a read error may be responsible. The chain joins TRBV3-1 to TRBJ1-2; TRBD1 might be the D (6 bases). CDR3 length equals 14 residues. From germline, CDR1 is LGHDT and CDR2 YNNKEL (reference sequence). This chain's CDR3 is CAGSQGITQYGYTF. The CDR3 nucleotides read TGTGCCGGCAGCCAGGGGATCACACAATATGGCTACACCTTC.

CDR3 bases: TGTGCCATCGGGGGGTTGGTCGGGGATACGCAGTATTTT. It codes for CAIGGLVGDTQYF. The rearrangement joins TRBV10-3 to TRBJ2-3, with D perhaps matching TRBD2 (6 bases). The CDR3 contains 13 residues. Trimming removed 8 bases from V and 6 bases from J, with 15 bases in between. The germline V gene encodes CDR1 ENHRY and CDR2 SYGVKD.

The J gene is TRBJ1-5, the V gene TRBV20-1; no clear D gene. The CDR3 spans 15 residues. Germline lookup yields CDR1 DFQATT and CDR2 SNEGSKA (reference sequence). V lost 2 bases and J 3 bases, leaving 14 bases between the germline ends. The CDR3, as DNA: TGCAGTGCTAGACGTACCCCAGGTGCCAATCAGCCCCAGCATTTT. Its protein is CSARRTPGANQPQHF.

The chain couples TRBV7-2 to TRBJ2-7, with TRBD1 matching 7 bases. V shed 5 bases, J shed 7 bases, and the junction held 14 bases outside the gene matches. The germline V gene encodes CDR1 SGHTA and CDR2 FQGNSA. This CDR3 has 15 residues. The CDR3 protein is CASSSRQGGGNEQYF. In nucleotides, the CDR3 is TGTGCCAGCAGCAGCAGACAGGGTGGTGGCAATGAGCAGTACTTC.

V and J are TRBV7-9 and TRBJ1-2, with D unclear. CDR1 SEHNR and CDR2 FQNEAQ come from the germline V gene (reference sequence). Trimming shortened V by 2 bases and J by 6 bases, and 13 bases separated the two germline ends. This CDR3 is built from 14 residues. CDR3 nucleotides: TGTGCCAGCAGCTTATTATCACGAGAGGATGGCTACACCTTC. Its protein product is CASSLLSREDGYTF.

The CDR3 region has the DNA TGTGCCAGCAGATCTAGCGGGGAATACACCTACAATGAGCAGTTCTTC. It encodes CASRSSGEYTYNEQFF. The rearrangement joins TRBV7-9 to TRBJ2-1, with 9 nucleotides matching TRBD2. Germline CDR1 SEHNR, CDR2 FQNEAQ (reference sequence). V shed 6 bases and J 2 bases; nucleotides not matched to a gene: 8. The CDR3 contains 16 residues. The full variable domain, completed using reference TRBV7-9 and TRBJ2-1, is DTGVSQNPRHKITKRGQNVTFRCDPISEHNRLYWYRQTLGQGPEFLTYFQNEAQLEKSRLLSDRFSAERPKGSFSTLEIQRTEQGDSAMYLCASRSSGEYTYNEQFFGPGTRLTVL.

This chain links TRBV6-2 or TRBV6-3 with TRBJ2-4; D might be TRBD1 or TRBD2, each matching 5 bases. The J call may be wrong; the DNA end is better matched by TRBJ2-7. The germline gives CDR1 MNHEY, CDR2 SVGEGT. CDR3 length equals 16 residues. The CDR3 here is CASSYSRAGSTYEQYF. Here the CDR3 DNA reads TGTGCCAGCAGTTACTCGAGGGCAGGGAGTACCTACGAGCAGTACTTC.

This clonotype has just a few counts. This chain connects TRBV4-2 to TRBJ1-2, with TRBD1 matching 7 bases. CDR3 length equals 17 residues. Germline CDR1 LGHNA, CDR2 YNFKEQ. J gave up 3 bases and V 4 bases, and 14 bases lay outside the gene matches. CDR3 sequence: CASSLIVSRGIDYGYTF. DNA for the CDR3: TGTGCCAGCAGCCTTATTGTTTCCAGGGGGATTGACTATGGCTACACCTTC.

A remark on this clonotype: One junction end does not reproduce the germline sequence, and a read error may be involved. The V gene is TRBV2, the J gene TRBJ2-7, with TRBD2 matching over 8 bases. Germline lookup yields CDR1 SNHLY and CDR2 FYNNEI. The CDR3 spans 15 residues. This CDR3 is CASSAPGRVSYKQYF. The DNA of the CDR3 is TGTGCCAGCAGCGCCCCCGGGAGGGTCTCCTACAAGCAGTACTTC.

This clonotype was seen only a few times. The J gene is TRBJ1-2, the V gene TRBV9, with D tentatively TRBD1 (5 bases). CDR1 is SGDLS and CDR2 is YYNGEE in the germline V gene. V was cut by 0 bases and J by 4 bases, with 10 bases left in between. This CDR3 spans 14 amino acids. The DNA for the CDR3 is TGTGCCAGCAGCGTAGGGGACCGCCGCTATGGCTACACCTTC. Translated, it gives CASSVGDRRYGYTF.

V and J are TRBV27 and TRBJ2-1, with 7 positions matching TRBD1. Germline lookup yields CDR1 MNHEY and CDR2 SMNVEV (reference sequence). The CDR3 runs to 17 residues. V shed 6 bases and J 0 bases; nucleotides not matched to a gene: 11. CDR3 coding DNA: TGTGCCAGCAGCCCACTAATCGACAGGGACTCCTACAATGAGCAGTTCTTC. This translates into CASSPLIDRDSYNEQFF.

The chain recombines TRBV7-9 with TRBJ1-1, with no clear D. V lost 0 bases, J lost 6 bases, and 14 bases lay in between. Per the germline V gene, CDR1 is SEHNR and CDR2 is FQNEAQ (reference sequence). The CDR3 spans 15 residues. DNA for the CDR3: TGTGCCAGCAGCTTAGCGATGGGGTATCTCTCTGAAGCTTTCTTT. This codes for CASSLAMGYLSEAFF.

This chain joins TRBV5-4 and TRBJ2-3; D remains ambiguous. V lost 4 bases to trimming and J lost 2 bases, with 11 bases between them. There are 14 residues in the CDR3. Germline lookup yields CDR1 SGHNT and CDR2 YYREEE (reference sequence). The CDR3 here is CASSVFSYTDTQYF. In DNA form, the CDR3 reads TGTGCCAGCAGCGTGTTTAGTTACACAGATACGCAGTATTTT.

The chain employs TRBV10-3 and TRBJ2-5; possible D gene TRBD2, 5 bases. Between the trimmed V and J ends, which lost 0 bases and 1 base, there was a span of 9 bases. The germline V gene has CDR1 ENHRY and CDR2 SYGVKD. The CDR3 has 15 residues. CDR3: CAISESVGVQETQYF. In DNA, the CDR3 is TGTGCCATCAGTGAGTCTGTCGGGGTCCAAGAGACCCAGTACTTC.

The chain uses TRBV11-2 and TRBJ2-5, with TRBD2 identical over 11 bases. The CDR3 runs to 21 residues. Trimming took 2 bases from V and 11 from J; bases not matched to a gene: 28. Germline CDR1 reads SGHAT; CDR2 reads FQNNGV. The CDR3 coding sequence is TGTGCCAGCAGCTTAATCGTTTACCGGCTAGCGGGGGGACGATACTACAATGAGCAGTACTTC. Translation: CASSLIVYRLAGGRYYNEQYF.

The chain uses TRBV3-1 and TRBJ2-1; D not resolved. The CDR3 totals 16 residues. V dropped 3 bases and J dropped 6 bases, with 18 bases sitting between them. CDR1 is LGHDT, CDR2 YNNKEL, per germline (reference sequence). In DNA form, the CDR3 reads TGTGCCAGCAGCCATGAGCCTACCAGGCCCCTCAATGAGCAGTTCTTC. Translated: CASSHEPTRPLNEQFF.

Written as DNA, the CDR3 is TGTGCCAGCAACCTTCCCAACCCTAATTCACCCCTCCACTTT. It yields the protein CASNLPNPNSPLHF. This chain uses TRBV6-1 with TRBJ1-6; D uncertain. The V gene lost 7 bases and the J gene lost 6 bases, with 13 bases spanning the gap. Germline V gives CDR1 MNHNS, CDR2 SASEGT. The CDR3 is 14 amino acids.

The chain joins TRBV4-1 to TRBJ2-3, with 10 bases aligning to TRBD2. CDR1 MGHRA and CDR2 YSYEKL come from the germline V gene. The CDR3 has 17 amino acids. V dropped 3 bases and J dropped 2; count of bases not matched to a gene: 8. CDR3: CASSQHLAGAVTDTQYF. DNA for the CDR3: TGCGCCAGCAGCCAGCACCTAGCGGGGGCTGTCACAGATACGCAGTATTTT.